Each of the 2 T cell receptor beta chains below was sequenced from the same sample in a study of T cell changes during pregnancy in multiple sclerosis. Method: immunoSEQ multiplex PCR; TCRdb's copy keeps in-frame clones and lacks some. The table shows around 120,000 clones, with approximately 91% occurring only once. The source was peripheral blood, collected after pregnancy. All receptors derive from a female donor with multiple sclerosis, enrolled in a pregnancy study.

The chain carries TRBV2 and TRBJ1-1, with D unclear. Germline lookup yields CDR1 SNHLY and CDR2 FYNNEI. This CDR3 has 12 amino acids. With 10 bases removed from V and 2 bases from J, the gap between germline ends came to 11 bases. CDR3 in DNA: TGTGCCACCAGGATCACTAACACTGAAGCTTTCTTT. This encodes CATRITNTEAFF.

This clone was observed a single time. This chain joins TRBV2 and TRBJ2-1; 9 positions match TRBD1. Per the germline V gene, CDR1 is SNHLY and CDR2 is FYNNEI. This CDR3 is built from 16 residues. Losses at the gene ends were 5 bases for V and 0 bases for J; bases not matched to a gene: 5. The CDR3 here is CASSFIQGASYNEQFF. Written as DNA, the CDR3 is TGTGCCAGCAGTTTTATACAGGGGGCCTCCTACAATGAGCAGTTCTTC.